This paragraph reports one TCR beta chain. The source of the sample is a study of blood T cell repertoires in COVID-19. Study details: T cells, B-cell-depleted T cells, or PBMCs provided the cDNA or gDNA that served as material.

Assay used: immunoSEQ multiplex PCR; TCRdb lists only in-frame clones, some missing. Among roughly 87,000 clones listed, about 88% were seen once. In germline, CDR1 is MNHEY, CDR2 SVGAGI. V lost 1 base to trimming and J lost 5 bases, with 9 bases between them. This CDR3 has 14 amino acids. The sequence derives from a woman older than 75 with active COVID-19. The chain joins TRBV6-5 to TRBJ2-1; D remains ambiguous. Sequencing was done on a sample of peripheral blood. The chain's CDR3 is CASSYFGADNEQFF. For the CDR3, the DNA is TGTGCCAGCAGTTACTTCGGTGCGGACAATGAGCAGTTCTTC.